A single T cell receptor beta chain is shown here with its context. The source of the sample is a study of shared clonotypes between healthy human individuals. Produced via immunoSEQ multiplex PCR; TCRdb's table is partial and in-frame only. The sample has fewer than 2.5 million clones, roughly 93% seen once. The V end lost 1 base, the J end lost 0 bases, and 13 bases lay between the germline ends. This CDR3 is built from 17 residues. Germline-derived CDR1 and CDR2 are LNHNV and YYDKDF (reference sequence). The sequence derives from a man aged 18 to 30 in good health. Some clones in this sample may be carry-over from other donors' samples. The sample was naive CD4+ T cells from PBMCs. Subset defined: CD45RA+ positively selected. The V call is TRBV15, the J call TRBJ2-4; either TRBD1 or TRBD2 may supply D (5 bases each). In DNA form, the CDR3 reads TGTGCCACCAGCAGAGGGGGGTTGCCCATAGCCAAAAACATTCAGTACTTC. It is translated as CATSRGGLPIAKNIQYF.